This T cell receptor beta chain was captured in a study of CD8 T cells in ankylosing spondylitis. Notes on the study in general: What seemed typical of ankylosing spondylitis blood was a TCR beta motif built from 7 or 8 highly homologous variants.

It was by quantitative 5'-RACE with molecular barcodes that TCR beta libraries were made. Via MiXCR, TCRdb re-called the 5' RACE reads, giving one row per CDR3 protein. Of some 700,000 distinct CDR3 sequences listed, roughly 20% were seen once; the top ten hold under 20%. This clonotype was observed a handful of times. As yet, its antigen is unknown. Per the germline V gene, CDR1 is SQVTM and CDR2 is ANQGSEA. The CDR3 contains 12 residues. Trimming removed 7 bases from V and 8 bases from J, with 17 bases in between. The chain carries TRBV29-1 and TRBJ1-2; D perhaps matches TRBD1 (5 bases). The clonotype was recovered from a male donor with ankylosing spondylitis. Sequenced material: blood, either unsorted or a sorted T cell fraction (not recorded which). The CDR3: CSATDQAGGYTF. CDR3 sequence (DNA): TGCAGCGCGACAGACCAGGCGGGAGGCTACACCTTC. The variable domain in full, completed from reference TRBV29-1 and TRBJ1-2, reads SAVISQKPSRDICQRGTSLTIQCQVDSQVTMMFWYRQQPGQSLTLIATANQGSEATYESGFVIDKFPISRPNLTFSTLTVSNMSPEDSSIYLCSATDQAGGYTFGSGTRLTVV.